The TCR beta chain described here comes from a study of T-cell reconstitution after alpha-beta-depleted transplantation in children. Looked up from germline, CDR1 is SQVTM and CDR2 is ANQGSEA. CDR3 size: 14 residues. Trimming removed 4 bases at V and 2 bases at J, with 13 bases between. The library targeted TCRbeta and was prepared with unique molecular identifiers. Via MiXCR, TCRdb re-called the PCR reads, giving one row per CDR3 protein. The sample shows 670,000 or so distinct CDR3 sequences, approximately 14% of them seen only once. This clonotype appeared many times. What it binds is not known. General study findings and limits: Reportedly, roughly two months post-transplant, alpha-beta T cells arose from several hundred expanded graft clones. A year post-transplant, T-cell counts and diversity derived mostly from newly produced T cells.

The starting material was PBMCs, obtained before TCRalphabeta/CD19-depleted stem cell transplant. The sequence was collected from a girl aged 2 to 9 with congenital amegakaryocytic thrombocytopenia, due to receive a stem cell transplant. The chain carries TRBV29-1 and TRBJ2-3; D unresolved. The CDR3 loop is CSVGWQAPTDTQYF. The CDR3 DNA sequence: TGCAGCGTTGGGTGGCAGGCCCCCACAGATACGCAGTATTTT.